The rows below give T cell receptor beta chains drawn from one sample of a study of cytomegalovirus exposure and HLA in healthy donors. Sequencing was performed with immunoSEQ multiplex PCR; in TCRdb, only in-frame clones are kept and a portion is missing. The sample holds roughly 190,000 clones, approximately 80% seen once. Sequenced input: PBMCs. These receptors were obtained from a middle-aged man in good health and CMV-seropositive. The CDR3 runs from the conserved cysteine through the conserved F or W. The D gene is left open where the match is weak. Rows may omit the clone size; those that give it use once, few, many or a size class.

CASSVGGTDTQYF,TGTGCCAGCAGTGTGGGGGGAACCGATACGCAGTATTTT,TRBJ2-3,NA,TRBV2,once
CASSTGTGSYNEQFF,TGTGCCAGCAGTACCGGGACAGGGTCGTACAATGAGCAGTTCTTC,TRBJ2-1,TRBD1,TRBV6-5,NA
CASTRQGYSNQPQHF,TGTGCCAGCACCCGACAGGGTTATAGCAATCAGCCCCAGCATTTT,TRBJ1-5,TRBD1,TRBV28,NA
CASNPQGLNTEAFF,TGCGCCAGCAACCCTCAGGGCTTAAACACTGAAGCTTTCTTT,TRBJ1-1,NA,TRBV5-1,NA
CATSGGTNTGELFF,TGTGCCACCAGCGGAGGGACAAACACCGGGGAGCTGTTTTTT,TRBJ2-2,NA,TRBV15,NA
CASSPSPTDTQYF,TGTGCCAGCTCACCAAGCCCCACAGATACGCAGTATTTT,TRBJ2-3,NA,TRBV18,NA
CASSPLGLAKNIQYF,TGTGCCAGCAGTCCCCTAGGACTAGCCAAAAACATTCAGTACTTC,TRBJ2-4,NA,TRBV27,NA
CASSGGGGGQFF,TGTGCCAGCAGCGGCGGAGGGGGCGGGCAGTTCTTC,TRBJ2-1,NA,TRBV7-9,NA
CASSDFGLAAAYEQYF,TGTGCCAGCAGTGATTTTGGGCTAGCGGCAGCCTACGAGCAGTACTTC,TRBJ2-7,TRBD2,TRBV2,NA
CASNGPNQGEKLFF,TGTGCCAGCAATGGACCTAACCAGGGGGAAAAACTGTTTTTT,TRBJ1-4,NA,TRBV2,NA
CASSIVTGLAGDNEQFF,TGTGCCAGTAGTATAGTAACGGGCCTAGCGGGAGACAATGAGCAGTTCTTC,TRBJ2-1,TRBD2,TRBV19,NA
CASSLESSQETQYF,TGTGCCAGCAGCTTGGAGTCCAGCCAAGAGACCCAGTACTTC,TRBJ2-5,NA,TRBV5-4,NA
CASSFGDTEAFF,TGCGCCAGCAGCTTCGGGGACACTGAAGCTTTCTTT,TRBJ1-1,NA,TRBV5-1,NA
CASSLFGREQGGYTF,TGTGCCAGCAGCCTATTCGGTCGGGAACAGGGTGGCTACACCTTC,TRBJ1-2,NA,TRBV7-8,NA
CASSLYPPDKGTLSPLHF,TGTGCCAGCAGTTTATATCCCCCAGACAAAGGAACGCTTTCACCCCTCCACTTT,TRBJ1-6,NA,TRBV27,few
CATSRGRAGDQPQHF,TGTGCCACCAGCAGAGGTCGGGCAGGGGACCAGCCCCAGCATTTT,TRBJ1-5,NA,TRBV15,NA
CASRGVGSSYEQYF,TGTGCCAGCAGGGGAGTGGGGAGCTCCTACGAGCAGTACTTC,TRBJ2-7,NA,TRBV5-6,NA
CASSQELAGDGGGEQYF,TGCGCCAGCAGCCAAGAGCTAGCGGGAGATGGGGGAGGCGAGCAGTACTTC,TRBJ2-7,TRBD2,TRBV4-3,NA
CASSRGSSTDTQYF,TGTGCCAGCAGTCGGGGGTCCAGCACAGATACGCAGTATTTT,TRBJ2-3,NA,TRBV7-4,NA
CASSLGTGYNEQFF,TGTGCCAGCAGCTTAGGGACAGGGTACAATGAGCAGTTCTTC,TRBJ2-1,TRBD1,TRBV7-9,NA
CASSWGTGATGNTIYF,TGTGCCAGCAGCTGGGGCACAGGGGCCACTGGAAACACCATATATTTT,TRBJ1-3,TRBD1,TRBV5-6,few
CASSFKGGPDTQYF,TGTGCCAGCAGCTTCAAAGGGGGTCCAGATACGCAGTATTTT,TRBJ2-3,NA,TRBV5-6,NA
CASSLALAGPNSYEQYF,TGCGCCAGCAGCTTGGCGCTAGCGGGACCCAACTCCTACGAGCAGTACTTC,TRBJ2-7,TRBD2,TRBV5-1,NA
CASSQDPQGAYEQYF,TGCGCCAGCAGCCAAGATCCTCAGGGGGCATACGAGCAGTACTTC,TRBJ2-7,TRBD1,TRBV4-3,NA
CASSSQGQDTEAFF,TGTGCCAGCAGCTCGCAGGGGCAGGACACTGAAGCTTTCTTT,TRBJ1-1,NA,TRBV7-3,once
CASSSDIYYEQYF,TGTGCCAGCAGCTCTGACATCTACTACGAGCAGTACTTC,TRBJ2-7,NA,TRBV7-7,NA
CASSSGPEWETQYF,TGTGCCAGCAGCTCCGGTCCGGAGTGGGAGACCCAGTACTTC,TRBJ2-5,NA,TRBV7-8,once